The clone carrying this T cell receptor (beta chain) was observed a few times. Clones were read by immunoSEQ multiplex PCR, and TCRdb kept only the in-frame ones, dropping some. The table lists about 120,000 clones, approximately 87% of them singletons, with about an eighth in the top ten. The sample is drawn from a study of control samples from healthy donors and cancer patients. Germline-derived CDR1 and CDR2 are MNHEY and SMNVEV (reference sequence). Trimming removed 2 bases at V and 3 bases at J, with 10 bases between. This CDR3 is built from 14 residues. Sequencing was performed on blood. This chain joins TRBV27 and TRBJ1-1; no clear D. The receptor's source is a man younger than 45 in good health. DNA of the CDR3: TGTGCCAGCAGTTTACGGCCGTATTACACTGAAGCTTTCTTT. The encoded protein is CASSLRPYYTEAFF.